This TCR beta chain comes out of a study of cytomegalovirus exposure and HLA in healthy donors (dated by TCRdb to about 2017). Context from the whole study: The 550 to 750 repertoires of the first cohort and the roughly 120 validation repertoires were produced on the same platform, according to a later analysis. In addition to the first cohort of 500 to 850 subjects, a separate validation cohort of approximately 130 different subjects was used. The study combined high-throughput TCR immunosequencing, statistical association of individual TCRs with disease status, and machine learning to predict cytomegalovirus infection status. The aim of the study was to test whether cataloging public T cell receptors could identify signatures of past pathogen exposure.

Via the germline V gene (reference sequence), CDR1 is LNHDA and CDR2 SQIVND. The CDR3 starts with the cysteine, ends with the phenylalanine, and has 16 residues. Just the 48-base CDR3 DNA is kept, in frame starting at base 1. V loses 6 bases at its end and J loses 4 bases; junction bases beyond the gene matches: 12. The donors belonged to the validation cohort of under 150 subjects, which was separate from the roughly 670-subject first cohort. Concerning this clone: No antigen is known for it. Qualities for individual bases were not recorded, and no much larger clone is one base off.

Broad study findings and their caveats: A few of the identified cytomegalovirus-associated TCR beta chains were confirmed in vitro to be specific for cytomegalovirus antigens. According to the authors, the approach could potentially be generalized to other disease states and immunological phenotypes. In the study, around 150 TCR beta chains were listed as associated with cytomegalovirus. In a later analysis, TCRs clustered in the first cohort were found to also tend to co-occur in the roughly 110 validation repertoires, with 94% of cluster scores above 0. A later analysis had no HLA typing for the validation cohort, so co-occurrence there was scored across all 120 or so repertoires. The classifier was reported to diagnose cytomegalovirus status with high specificity and sensitivity in both the original cohort and the validation cohort. Across donors, most TCR sequences were observed very rarely, whereas some public TCRs were present in many individuals.

The method was the immunoSEQ multiplex PCR assay. As for the authors' bioinformatics: A statistical classification framework was developed to diagnose cytomegalovirus status using the catalog of TCR beta chain sequences. The immuneACCESS repertoire file appears here via TCRdb, limited to in-frame rearrangements. These files lack a portion of the clones; in checked studies, under half of the deficit traces to unresolved V genes, and the cause of the others is not known. V and J calls and clone size are those listed in that table; D and trimming were worked out from the DNA. The sample table lists around 150,000 clones, 86% of them with a count of one. Around 2.1% of the sample is taken by the ten largest.

The sequence links TRBV19 to TRBJ1-2, with 9 bases in between that match TRBD1. This receptor was obtained from a young woman in good health and CMV-seronegative. The sequencing input was PBMCs. CDR3 loop: CASRTNRGPSTYGYTF. DNA sequence: TGTGCCAGTAGAACCAACAGGGGGCCCTCGACCTATGGCTACACCTTC. The reference TRBV19 and TRBJ1-2 proteins fill in what lies around the CDR3, so the full variable domain reads DGGITQSPKYLFRKEGQNVTLSCEQNLNHDAMYWYRQDPGQGLRLIYYSQIVNDFQKGDIAEGYSVSREKKESFPLTVTSAQKNPTAFYLCASRTNRGPSTYGYTFGSGTRLTVV.